Each of the 5 T cell receptor beta chains below was sequenced from the same sample in a study of post-analysis software for immune sequencing data. Antigens of these TCRs are unknown. Study-level findings and limits: The study found TRBV5-6, TRBV5-1 and TRBV20-1 among about five TRBV segments more frequent in patients than controls.

The authors incorporated unique molecular identifiers into the TCR beta cDNA libraries. In TCRdb, the PCR reads were re-called with MiXCR into one record per CDR3 protein. This sample has some 260,000 distinct CDR3 sequences, with about 40% found just once. The sequenced material came from blood. These receptors originate from a girl aged 10 to 17 with multiple sclerosis.

As for this clonotype: A single base separates this from a much larger clone, so it may be a read error. The chain links TRBV20-1 to TRBJ2-5; TRBD1 might be the D (6 bases). The V end lost 6 bases, the J end lost 5 bases, and 13 bases lay between the germline ends. CDR1 and CDR2 from the germline V gene are DFQATT and SNEGSKA (reference sequence). CDR3 length equals 12 residues. CDR3 coding DNA: TGCAGTGCCGCGGTTAGGGGGGAGACCCAGTACTTC. Its translation is CSAAVRGETQYF.

About this clonotype itself: One end of the junction is discordant with germline, which a read error may explain. V usage is TRBV20-1 and J usage is TRBJ1-2, with D uncertain. The CDR3 has 14 residues. CDR1 and CDR2 from the germline V gene are DFQATT and SNEGSKA (reference sequence). CDR3 in amino acids: CSTRDQRLHYGYTF. CDR3 sequence (DNA): TGCAGTACTAGAGATCAGCGGCTGCACTATGGCTACACCTTC.

The rearrangement links TRBV24-1 to TRBJ2-2; 10 bases align to TRBD2. J gave up 3 bases and V 1 base, and 4 bases lay outside the gene matches. Looked up from germline, CDR1 is KGHDR and CDR2 is SFDVKD. There are 17 residues in the CDR3. For the CDR3, the DNA is TGTGCCACCAGTGATTTAAGAGCGGGAGGGGACACCGGGGAGCTGTTTTTT. Protein: CATSDLRAGGDTGELFF.

This clonotype occurred many times. This chain connects TRBV2 to TRBJ2-5; 7 positions match TRBD1. V dropped 8 bases and J dropped 0; count of bases not matched to a gene: 0. CDR3 size: 12 residues. Germline V gene data show CDR1 as SNHLY and CDR2 as FYNNEI. CDR3 bases: TGTGCCAGCGACAGGGACCAAGAGACCCAGTACTTC. It encodes CASDRDQETQYF.

This chain uses TRBV12-3 or TRBV12-4 with TRBJ1-1; 8 bases are shared with TRBD1. The CDR3 loop spans 11 amino acids. V shed 5 bases, J shed 10 bases, and the junction held 3 bases outside the gene matches. As DNA, the CDR3 is TGTGCCAGCAGTAGGACAGGGAGAGCTTTCTTT. It encodes CASSRTGRAFF.